This T cell receptor beta chain was retrieved from a study of blood T cell repertoires in COVID-19. Study information: Sample material is recorded as cDNA or gDNA derived from T cells, B-cell-depleted T cells, or PBMCs.

This table comes from immunoSEQ multiplex PCR, and its TCRdb copy is limited to in-frame clones, with some not included. The table includes around 70,000 clones, roughly 81% detected once. CDR3 size: 13 residues. Germline loops: CDR1 MNHEY, CDR2 SMNVEV (reference sequence). V lost 3 bases and J 1 base, leaving 6 bases between the germline ends. Sequencing used peripheral blood. The receptor's source is a man in his 70s with acute or convalescent COVID-19. This sequence joins TRBV27 and TRBJ1-1; D unclear. The DNA for the CDR3 is TGTGCCAGCAGTTTGGTCAGGAACACTGAAGCTTTCTTT. It specifies CASSLVRNTEAFF.